These 20 T cell receptor beta chains were all obtained from the same sample, sequenced in a study of beta chain features in type 1 diabetes. Expressed TCRB transcripts were sequenced after all isolated RNA was converted to cDNA. Produced via immunoSEQ multiplex PCR; TCRdb's table is partial and in-frame only. The profile shows around 250,000 clones, over 65% of them singletons. Source material: naive CD4+ T cells from blood. The source of these receptors is a man aged 25 to 40 in good health.

The CDR3 DNA sequence: TGTGCCAGCAGTTTAATGGGTTCGAACACCGGGGAGCTGTTTTTT. Its translation is CASSLMGSNTGELFF. The chain couples TRBV28 to TRBJ2-2; no clear D. V lost 2 bases, J lost 0 bases, and 7 bases lay in between. The CDR3 is 15 residues long. The germline gives CDR1 MDHEN, CDR2 SYDVKM.

The chain employs TRBV6-5 and TRBJ2-5, with D tentatively TRBD1 or TRBD2 (5 bases each). Germline-derived CDR1 and CDR2 are MNHEY and SVGAGI. Trimming left V 0 bases short and J 5 bases short, with 16 bases between. The length of the CDR3 is 16 residues. CDR3 DNA sequence: TGTGCCAGCAGTTACTCGAAAGTCGGGGCCAGGGAGACCCAGTACTTC. It codes for CASSYSKVGARETQYF.

The chain couples TRBV30 to TRBJ2-3, with 8 bases lining up with TRBD1. The trim removed 2 bases at V and 0 bases at J, leaving 4 bases unmatched. CDR1 is GTSNPN, CDR2 SVGIG, per germline (reference sequence). This CDR3 comprises 15 residues. CDR3 nucleotides: TGTGCCTGGAGTCGGACAGGGTTAAGCACAGATACGCAGTATTTT. It specifies CAWSRTGLSTDTQYF.

V gene TRBV29-1 combines with J gene TRBJ2-1; unclear D gene. Trimming left V 2 bases short and J 7 bases short, with 9 bases between. The CDR3 covers 12 residues. The germline CDR1 and CDR2 sequences are SQVTM and ANQGSEA. Here the CDR3 DNA reads TGCAGCGTTGAAACCGCCTCAAATGAGCAGTTCTTC. It encodes CSVETASNEQFF.

The chain combines TRBV30 with TRBJ1-1, with a possible D match to TRBD1 (5 bases). From germline, CDR1 is GTSNPN and CDR2 SVGIG (reference sequence). V shed 2 bases and J shed 1 base, with 11 bases lying between them. This CDR3 comprises 14 residues. The CDR3 protein is CAWSQGMANTEAFF. The CDR3 DNA reads TGTGCCTGGAGTCAGGGTATGGCGAACACTGAAGCTTTCTTT.

The chain joins TRBV10-3 to TRBJ2-1; D is undetermined. Per germline, CDR1 ENHRY and CDR2 SYGVKD. There are 14 residues in the CDR3. The V and J ends lost 1 base and 5 bases respectively, with 9 bases between them. The CDR3 DNA reads TGTGCCATCAGTGAGTTCTGGCCGGACAATGAGCAGTTCTTC. Its translation: CAISEFWPDNEQFF.

The rearrangement links TRBV7-9 to TRBJ2-1; D is perhaps TRBD2 (5 bases). CDR1 is SEHNR and CDR2 is FQNEAQ in the germline V gene (reference sequence). Trimming removed 0 bases at V and 6 bases at J, with 9 bases between. This CDR3 comprises 14 residues. CDR3 nucleotides: TGTGCCAGCAGCTTAGCGGGAGTCATCAATGAGCAGTTCTTC. Translated: CASSLAGVINEQFF.

The CDR3: CSLSGLMNTEAFF. DNA for the CDR3: TGCAGCCTCTCGGGGCTAATGAACACTGAAGCTTTCTTT. The J gene is TRBJ1-1, the V gene TRBV29-1, with D maybe TRBD1 (5 bases). Germline CDR1 is SQVTM and CDR2 is ANQGSEA. Trimming shortened V by 8 bases and J by 0 bases, and 13 bases separated the two germline ends. The CDR3 extends over 13 amino acids.

This rearrangement joins TRBV28 to TRBJ2-3; no firm D call. Trimming removed 4 bases from V and 9 bases from J, with 8 bases in between. Per the germline V gene, CDR1 is MDHEN and CDR2 is SYDVKM. The CDR3 is 11 residues long. The CDR3 DNA follows: TGTGCCAGCAGTTCCCTGAGCACGCAGTATTTT. Translation gives CASSSLSTQYF.

The CDR3 loop is CASSLLADYNEQFF. CDR3 in DNA: TGTGCCAGCTCACTTCTAGCGGACTACAATGAGCAGTTCTTC. The chain carries TRBV18 and TRBJ2-1, with 7 positions matching TRBD2. J was trimmed by 3 bases and V by 4 bases; bases with no gene match: 3. In germline, CDR1 is KGHSH, CDR2 LQKENI. CDR3 length: 14 amino acids. The whole variable domain, filled in from reference TRBV18 and TRBJ2-1, reads NAGVMQNPRHLVRRRGQEARLRCSPMKGHSHVYWYRQLPEEGLKFMVYLQKENIIDESGMPKERFSAEFPKEGPSILRIQQVVRGDSAAYFCASSLLADYNEQFFGPGTRLTVL.

V and J are TRBV5-6 and TRBJ2-4; 7 nucleotides line up with TRBD2. The length of the CDR3 is 13 residues. Germline V CDR1 and CDR2: SGHDT, YYEEEE. After removal of 3 bases from V and 7 bases from J, the junction contained 4 bases not matched to a gene. CDR3 sequence reads: CASSSRDYNIQYF. In DNA form, the CDR3 reads TGTGCCAGCAGCTCACGGGACTACAACATTCAGTACTTC.

This clone was detected a few times. This chain connects TRBV14 to TRBJ2-7; D gene unclear. Between the trimmed V and J ends, which lost 1 base and 3 bases, there was a span of 10 bases. CDR1 is SGHDN, CDR2 FVKESK, per germline. The CDR3 length is 14 residues. Here the CDR3 DNA reads TGTGCCAGCAGCCAAGGACTTTCTCTCTACGAGCAGTACTTC. This encodes CASSQGLSLYEQYF.

The genes are TRBV30 and TRBJ2-3; 9 bases line up with TRBD1. The CDR3 sequence is 14 residues long. V dropped 8 bases and J dropped 3; count of bases not matched to a gene: 9. Germline V gene sequence: CDR1 GTSNPN, CDR2 SVGIG (reference sequence). The CDR3: CAQSGTGLTDTQYF. In nucleotides, the CDR3 is TGTGCCCAATCCGGGACAGGGTTAACAGATACGCAGTATTTT.

This rearrangement joins TRBV7-2 to TRBJ2-3, with TRBD2 as a possible D gene (6 bases). CDR1 and CDR2 (germline): SGHTA, FQGNSA. Trimming pared 5 bases from V and 6 bases from J, leaving 21 bases between. CDR3 size: 16 residues. This chain's CDR3 is CASSRAGRGEGDTQYF. The DNA for the CDR3 is TGTGCCAGCAGCCGCGCGGGGCGCGGGGAAGGGGATACGCAGTATTTT. The full variable domain, its missing parts supplied by reference TRBV7-2 and TRBJ2-3, is GAGVSQSPSNKVTEKGKDVELRCDPISGHTALYWYRQSLGQGLEFLIYFQGNSAPDKSGLPSDRFSAERTGGSVSTLTIQRTQQEDSAVYLCASSRAGRGEGDTQYFGPGTRLTVL.

Only one count was recorded for this clone. J is TRBJ2-7 and V is TRBV11-2, with D unresolved. Trimming took 0 bases from V and 4 from J, leaving 7 bases between them. The length of the CDR3 is 13 residues. Germline CDR1 reads SGHAT; CDR2 reads FQNNGV. This chain's CDR3 is CASSLEVAYEQYF. CDR3 bases: TGTGCCAGCAGCTTAGAGGTAGCATACGAGCAGTACTTC.

The rearrangement uses TRBV29-1 and TRBJ2-5; TRBD2 matches at 11 bases. Germline-derived CDR1 and CDR2 are SQVTM and ANQGSEA. The CDR3 is 18 amino acids. V was clipped by 3 bases and J by 5 bases; unmatched bases: 17. The CDR3 coding sequence is TGCAGCGTTGAGTACCTAGCGGGAGGTCCCCGCCATGCGGAGACCCAGTACTTC. This gives the protein CSVEYLAGGPRHAETQYF.

This clone was found a few times. The V call is TRBV6-6, the J call TRBJ2-7, with TRBD1 identical over 9 bases. V lost 5 bases to trimming and J lost 6 bases; unmatched junction nucleotides: 8. The CDR3 has 14 residues. Germline V gene data show CDR1 as MNHNY and CDR2 as SVGAGI (reference sequence). The CDR3 region is CASSGGTGRREQYF. CDR3 nucleotides: TGTGCCAGCAGTGGTGGGACAGGGAGGCGCGAGCAGTACTTC.

V is TRBV27 and J is TRBJ2-3; 7 bases fit TRBD1. The CDR3 is 16 amino acids. Germline trimming cut 4 bases from V and 1 base from J; bases unmatched to any gene: 8. Germline V lookup: CDR1 MNHEY, CDR2 SMNVEV (reference sequence). The CDR3 sequence is CASSSRQGEGTDTQYF. The CDR3 DNA reads as TGTGCCAGCAGTTCAAGACAGGGTGAGGGCACAGATACGCAGTATTTT.

The genes are TRBV5-4 and TRBJ2-2; TRBD1 agrees at 7 bases. Germline V gene sequence: CDR1 SGHNT, CDR2 YYREEE (reference sequence). J was trimmed by 0 bases and V by 4 bases; bases with no gene match: 6. The CDR3 totals 16 residues. DNA for the CDR3: TGTGCCAGCAGCCCGGGACAGACCCCGAACACCGGGGAGCTGTTTTTT. This gives the protein CASSPGQTPNTGELFF.

This chain uses TRBV29-1 with TRBJ2-3; D remains ambiguous. Germline V gene data show CDR1 as SQVTM and CDR2 as ANQGSEA. V lost 2 bases to trimming and J lost 9 bases, with 9 bases between them. CDR3 length equals 11 residues. This chain's CDR3 is CSVERAGTQYF. The CDR3 DNA is TGCAGCGTTGAACGTGCAGGAACGCAGTATTTT.